The sequence of this T cell receptor beta chain was determined in a study of cytomegalovirus exposure and HLA in healthy donors. The PCR used 60 Vbeta and 13 Jbeta primers. Profiling relied on immunoSEQ multiplex PCR, and the TCRdb table lists in-frame clones only, not all of them. The sample yields 120,000 or so clones, about 73% seen once. Study-wide results and limits: TCR beta sequences numbering about 17,000 were associated with HLA alleles at 0.05 false discovery rate in a later analysis.

This CDR3 has 17 residues. Germline V gene data show CDR1 as GTSNPN and CDR2 as SVGIG (reference sequence). Trimming removed 0 bases from V and 4 bases from J, with 22 bases in between. Worth noting for this clone: As yet, its antigen is unknown.

This TCR came from a woman aged 25 to 45 in good health and CMV-seronegative. Source material: PBMCs. The rearrangement joins TRBV30 to TRBJ2-7; D unclear. In DNA, the CDR3 is TGTGCCTGGAGTGTATTTCCTGAACCGGGTATTGGTTACGAGCAGTACTTC. Translating it yields CAWSVFPEPGIGYEQYF.